This T cell receptor (beta chain) was sequenced during a study of blood T cell repertoires in COVID-19. Trimming removed 3 bases from V and 5 bases from J, with 14 bases in between. The CDR3 has 14 amino acids. From germline, CDR1 is MDHEN and CDR2 SYDVKM. As originally analysed: Amplification of reference gene primers was used by the study to estimate nucleated cell counts. Method: immunoSEQ multiplex PCR; TCRdb's copy keeps in-frame clones and lacks some. For V, J and clone size, that table is used; D and trimming come from the DNA. The sample consists of 75,000 to 90,000 clones, 90% of them appearing once.

This receptor was obtained from a woman aged 50 to 60 in a cohort sampled during active COVID-19. The sequenced sample was peripheral blood. The V gene is TRBV28, the J gene TRBJ2-7, with a possible D match to TRBD1 (5 bases). The CDR3 is CASSFGRALDEQYF. Written as DNA, the CDR3 is TGTGCCAGCAGTTTTGGCAGGGCCCTAGACGAGCAGTACTTC.